This is a list of T cell receptor beta chains from one sample in a study of graft-versus-host responses after intestinal transplantation. Profiled with immunoSEQ multiplex PCR; TCRdb holds only in-frame clones, not every one. Among tens of thousands of clones listed, 89% were seen once. Their antigens are not known. The sequenced sample was unstimulated CD8+ T cells sorted from spleen or lymph node cells, obtained before intestinal transplant. The receptors shown here come from a human donor who received an intestinal transplant. Each CDR3 is given with its conserved first and last residue. The D gene is left open where the match is weak.

CDR3 protein	CDR3 DNA	D gene	V gene	J gene
CATSRDLEPGLNIQYF	TGTGCCACCAGCAGAGATCTGGAACCGGGACTAAACATTCAGTACTTC	.	TRBV15	TRBJ2-4
CASSLGHQLEAEAFF	TGTGCCAGCAGCTTGGGACACCAACTAGAGGCTGAAGCTTTCTTT	.	TRBV5-6	TRBJ1-1
CAWSSTGKTLCSNQPQHF	TGTGCCTGGAGTTCGACAGGGAAGACACTGTGTAGCAATCAGCCCCAGCATTTT	TRBD1	TRBV30	TRBJ1-5
CASEASGSPDTQYF	TGTGCCAGCGAGGCTAGCGGGAGCCCAGATACGCAGTATTTT	TRBD2	TRBV6-1	TRBJ2-3
CASSPGQGITYGYTF	TGTGCCAGCAGCCCGGGACAGGGAATTACTTATGGCTACACCTTC	TRBD1	TRBV5-6	TRBJ1-2
CASSFGAGGDEQYF	TGTGCCAGCAGTTTCGGGGCAGGGGGCGACGAGCAGTACTTC	TRBD1	TRBV28	TRBJ2-7
CASSLHAGSTDTQYF	TGTGCCAGCAGTTTGCACGCGGGGTCCACAGATACGCAGTATTTT	.	TRBV27	TRBJ2-3
CASSHHEMNTEAFF	TGCGCCAGCAGTCACCACGAGATGAACACTGAAGCTTTCTTT	.	TRBV5-1	TRBJ1-1
CASSLRRHYEGYTF	TGTGCCAGCAGTTTAAGAAGGCACTATGAGGGCTACACCTTC	.	TRBV28	TRBJ1-2
CASSPRRREEAFF	TGTGCCAGCAGCCCCCGACGGAGGGAGGAAGCTTTCTTT	.	TRBV7-2	TRBJ1-1
CSVDPLDRSNTEAFF	TGCAGCGTTGACCCACTGGACAGGTCTAACACTGAAGCTTTCTTT	TRBD1	TRBV29-1	TRBJ1-1
CASSEGHGSTDTQYF	TGTGCCAGCAGTGAAGGACACGGAAGCACAGATACGCAGTATTTT	.	TRBV6-1	TRBJ2-3
CASSPSSSAHEQYF	TGTGCCAGCAGTCCCTCCTCTAGTGCCCACGAGCAGTACTTC	.	TRBV27	TRBJ2-7
CASSYRGENNEQFF	TGTGCCAGCAGTTATCGGGGGGAAAACAATGAGCAGTTCTTC	TRBD2	TRBV6-1	TRBJ2-1
CASSLDTGGETQYF	TGTGCCAGCAGCTTAGATACAGGGGGAGAGACCCAGTACTTC	TRBD1	TRBV7-8	TRBJ2-5
CASSLEGTGTNEQFF	TGTGCCAGCAGCTTAGAAGGGACAGGGACCAATGAGCAGTTCTTC	TRBD1	TRBV11-2	TRBJ2-1